This entry lists 31 T cell receptor beta chains sequenced from one sample in a study of blood T cell repertoires in COVID-19. The table came from immunoSEQ multiplex PCR; TCRdb's copy has only in-frame clones and leaves some out. The sample lists over 50,000 clones; just over 85% were seen once. The sample taken for sequencing was peripheral blood. The receptors here all came from a human donor in a cohort sampled during active COVID-19.

The J gene is TRBJ1-2, the V gene TRBV6-2 or TRBV6-3; D remains unclear. The CDR3 extends over 12 amino acids. Trimming took 6 bases from V and 1 from J, leaving 6 bases between them. Germline lookup yields CDR1 MNHEY and CDR2 SVGEGT. The CDR3 loop is CASSLLNYGYTF. DNA for the CDR3: TGTGCCAGCAGCTTACTTAACTATGGCTACACCTTC.

The chain couples TRBV7-2 to TRBJ2-7, with 10 bases identical to TRBD2. Looked up from germline, CDR1 is SGHTA and CDR2 is FQGNSA. With 2 bases clipped from V and 2 bases from J, the junction kept 3 bases outside the gene matches. The CDR3 totals 15 residues. Here the CDR3 reads CASSLTSGTTYEQYF. The CDR3, as DNA: TGTGCCAGCAGCTTAACTAGCGGGACTACCTACGAGCAGTACTTC.

The chain is built from TRBV15 and TRBJ2-4, with TRBD1 identical over 8 bases. In germline, CDR1 is LNHNV, CDR2 YYDKDF (reference sequence). V lost 8 bases to trimming and J lost 8 bases; unmatched junction nucleotides: 5. This CDR3 is 12 amino acids long. CDR3 in amino acids: CATGQGADIQYF. As DNA, the CDR3 is TGTGCCACCGGGCAGGGGGCGGACATTCAGTACTTC.

CDR3 in amino acids: CASSQEHVRRTGELFF. The DNA of the CDR3 is TGTGCCAGCAGCCAAGAACACGTTCGGAGAACCGGGGAGCTGTTTTTT. The chain combines TRBV4-2 with TRBJ2-2; no reliable D call. Germline CDR1 reads LGHNA; CDR2 reads YNFKEQ. The CDR3 is 16 amino acids. With 0 bases removed from V and 5 bases from J, the gap between germline ends came to 13 bases.

V usage is TRBV9 and J usage is TRBJ1-2; 11 nucleotides align to TRBD1. Trimming took 4 bases from V and 4 from J; bases not matched to a gene: 9. CDR3 size: 16 residues. Germline V gene data show CDR1 as SGDLS and CDR2 as YYNGEE. CDR3 region: CASSPRPGTGGYGYTF. CDR3 coding DNA: TGTGCCAGCAGCCCACGTCCCGGGACAGGGGGCTATGGCTACACCTTC. Full variable domain (outside the CDR3, taken from reference TRBV9 and TRBJ1-2): DSGVTQTPKHLITATGQRVTLRCSPRSGDLSVYWYQQSLDQGLQFLIQYYNGEERAKGNILERFSAQQFPDLHSELNLSSLELGDSALYFCASSPRPGTGGYGYTFGSGTRLTVV.

The chain recombines TRBV2 with TRBJ1-6; D call uncertain. CDR1 is SNHLY and CDR2 is FYNNEI in the germline V gene. The length of the CDR3 is 14 residues. Trimming took 5 bases from V and 10 from J, leaving 15 bases between them. The CDR3 DNA reads as TGTGCCAGCAGTCCCGGCCTGCTCGGGTCACCCCTCCACTTT. Translating it yields CASSPGLLGSPLHF.

The chain has TRBV5-1 and TRBJ2-5; 9 nucleotides line up with TRBD2. Germline V lookup: CDR1 SGHRS, CDR2 YFSETQ. The CDR3 spans 15 residues. After removal of 4 bases from V and 2 bases from J, the junction contained 6 bases not matched to a gene. CDR3 sequence reads: CASSQSGRQQETQYF. DNA for the CDR3: TGCGCCAGCAGCCAAAGCGGGAGGCAACAAGAGACCCAGTACTTC.

The rearrangement uses TRBV6-2 or TRBV6-3 and TRBJ2-6, with 8 nucleotides matching TRBD1. This CDR3 comprises 18 residues. Germline trimming cut 6 bases from V and 1 base from J; bases unmatched to any gene: 11. Looked up from germline, CDR1 is MNHEY and CDR2 is SVGEGT. CDR3 bases: TGTGCCAGCAGCCGTTGGCAGGGGGCGACGTCTGGGGCCAACGTCCTGACTTTC. It is translated as CASSRWQGATSGANVLTF.

This clone appeared a single time. The chain uses TRBV5-5 and TRBJ2-1; TRBD1 might be the D (5 bases). CDR3 size: 15 residues. Trimming shortened V by 6 bases and J by 6 bases, and 19 bases separated the two germline ends. Germline-derived CDR1 and CDR2 are SGHKS and YYEKEE (reference sequence). The CDR3 nucleotides are TGTGCCAGCACCCTGACGCAGGGATTTGGCAATGAGCAGTTCTTC. This translates into CASTLTQGFGNEQFF.

The V call is TRBV2, the J call TRBJ2-7, with TRBD2 as a possible D gene (5 bases). V was clipped by 5 bases and J by 2 bases, with 10 bases between them. The CDR3 runs to 13 residues. Germline CDR1 SNHLY, CDR2 FYNNEI. The DNA for the CDR3 is TGTGCCAGCAGTCCAGCGGCCGCCTACGAGCAGTACTTC. It codes for CASSPAAAYEQYF. Filled out from reference TRBV2 and TRBJ2-7, the complete variable domain reads EPEVTQTPSHQVTQMGQEVILRCVPISNHLYFYWYRQILGQKVEFLVSFYNNEISEKSEIFDDQFSVERPDGSNFTLKIRSTKLEDSAMYFCASSPAAAYEQYFGPGTRLTVT.

This clone was counted a few times. The sample has other DNA sequences that encode this CDR3 too. This chain links TRBV2 with TRBJ1-2; 7 bases map to TRBD1. The CDR3 length is 14 residues. CDR1 and CDR2 (germline): SNHLY, FYNNEI. J lost 4 bases, V lost 6 bases, and 8 bases had no gene match. The CDR3 nucleotides are TGTGCCAGCAGCGGAACAGGGGCTGGCTATGGCTACACCTTC. Encoded protein: CASSGTGAGYGYTF. The full variable domain, rest sourced from reference TRBV2 and TRBJ1-2, is EPEVTQTPSHQVTQMGQEVILRCVPISNHLYFYWYRQILGQKVEFLVSFYNNEISEKSEIFDDQFSVERPDGSNFTLKIRSTKLEDSAMYFCASSGTGAGYGYTFGSGTRLTVV.

This chain joins TRBV18 and TRBJ2-1, with 10 bases identical to TRBD2. The CDR3 totals 15 residues. The germline CDR1 and CDR2 sequences are KGHSH and LQKENI. V gave up 5 bases and J gave up 2 bases; unmatched junction bases: 3. This CDR3 reads CASSITSGTYNEQFF. The CDR3 DNA sequence: TGTGCCAGCTCAATAACTAGCGGGACCTACAATGAGCAGTTCTTC. The whole variable domain, remainder taken from reference TRBV18 and TRBJ2-1, is NAGVMQNPRHLVRRRGQEARLRCSPMKGHSHVYWYRQLPEEGLKFMVYLQKENIIDESGMPKERFSAEFPKEGPSILRIQQVVRGDSAAYFCASSITSGTYNEQFFGPGTRLTVL.

The V gene is TRBV2, the J gene TRBJ1-2; 9 bases map to TRBD1. Germline V gives CDR1 SNHLY, CDR2 FYNNEI. This CDR3 is 15 amino acids long. The V gene end was trimmed by 3 bases and the J gene end by 8 bases; junction bases not matched to a gene: 10. The CDR3 nucleotides read TGTGCCAGCAGTGAGAGATGGACAGGGGCCGAAGGCTACACCTTC. The encoded protein is CASSERWTGAEGYTF.

CDR3 sequence: CASSEVGGGSNEQFF. The CDR3 DNA sequence: TGTGCCAGCAGTGAAGTAGGGGGGGGAAGCAATGAGCAGTTCTTC. The chain joins TRBV2 to TRBJ2-1, with D maybe TRBD2 (7 bases). The germline gives CDR1 SNHLY, CDR2 FYNNEI. The V gene lost 1 base and the J gene lost 6 bases, with 13 bases spanning the gap. This CDR3 comprises 15 residues. The complete variable domain, with remaining parts taken from reference TRBV2 and TRBJ2-1, reads EPEVTQTPSHQVTQMGQEVILRCVPISNHLYFYWYRQILGQKVEFLVSFYNNEISEKSEIFDDQFSVERPDGSNFTLKIRSTKLEDSAMYFCASSEVGGGSNEQFFGPGTRLTVL.

In this sample, this clone turned up a few times. The J gene is TRBJ1-2, the V gene TRBV6-5, with unresolved D. CDR1 and CDR2 (germline): MNHEY, SVGAGI. The CDR3 contains 12 residues. V was shortened by 6 bases and J by 8 bases, with 13 bases between the two germline ends. CDR3 in DNA: TGTGCCAGCAGACATAAGACCAGGGGCTACACCTTC. Protein sequence: CASRHKTRGYTF.

The CDR3 loop is CASSQGESGNTIYF. CDR3 DNA: TGTGCCAGCAGCCAAGGGGAGTCTGGAAACACCATATATTTT. The V gene is TRBV4-2, the J gene TRBJ1-3; no firm D call. Per the germline V gene, CDR1 is LGHNA and CDR2 is YNFKEQ. The CDR3 is 14 amino acids. The ends were cut back, 1 base at V and 1 base at J, with 5 bases in the middle.

V is TRBV14 and J is TRBJ1-3; D is unclear. The germline gives CDR1 SGHDN, CDR2 FVKESK. CDR3 length equals 15 residues. V gave up 2 bases and J gave up 0 bases, with 8 bases separating them. CDR3 sequence: CASSQTGNSGNTIYF. CDR3 bases: TGTGCCAGCAGCCAAACGGGGAACTCTGGAAACACCATATATTTT.

This clone has just a few counts. V is TRBV11-2 and J is TRBJ2-2, with 8 bases lining up with TRBD1. The CDR3 consists of 17 residues. V was pared by 2 bases and J by 2 bases, with 7 bases of the junction left unmatched. CDR1 and CDR2 from the germline V gene are SGHAT and FQNNGV. Here the CDR3 DNA reads TGTGCCAGCAGCTTACAGGCAGGGGGCGATAACACCGGGGAGCTGTTTTTT. Amino acids: CASSLQAGGDNTGELFF.

J is TRBJ2-7 and V is TRBV7-2, with 10 bases lining up with TRBD2. Germline V gene data show CDR1 as SGHTA and CDR2 as FQGNSA. Germline trimming cut 5 bases from V and 3 bases from J; bases unmatched to any gene: 10. This CDR3 spans 16 amino acids. The CDR3: CASSPSFTSGNYEQYF. As DNA, the CDR3 is TGTGCCAGCAGCCCCTCTTTCACTAGCGGGAACTACGAGCAGTACTTC.

V is TRBV9 and J is TRBJ2-5; D possibly corresponds to TRBD1 (6 bases). Trimming pared 3 bases from V and 1 base from J, leaving 13 bases between. In germline, CDR1 is SGDLS, CDR2 YYNGEE. The CDR3 contains 15 residues. The CDR3 coding sequence is TGTGCCAGCAGCGCTACCGGACAGTCCCAAGAGACCCAGTACTTC. Translated, it gives CASSATGQSQETQYF.

The V call is TRBV2, the J call TRBJ1-5; D ambiguous. The CDR3 is 15 amino acids. Trimming pared 8 bases from V and 1 base from J, leaving 15 bases between. Germline V gene sequence: CDR1 SNHLY, CDR2 FYNNEI. The CDR3 loop is CASSSAARSNQPQHF. As DNA, the CDR3 is TGTGCCAGCTCATCTGCCGCGAGGAGCAATCAGCCCCAGCATTTT.

The V gene is TRBV19, the J gene TRBJ1-2; no firm D call. V lost 10 bases, J lost 8 bases, and 23 bases lay in between. This CDR3 is built from 14 residues. CDR1 is LNHDA, CDR2 SQIVND, per germline (reference sequence). Here the CDR3 reads CANPRQSNFLGYTF. CDR3 DNA sequence: TGTGCCAACCCTCGACAAAGTAACTTCTTAGGCTACACCTTC. The full variable domain, rest sourced from reference TRBV19 and TRBJ1-2, is DGGITQSPKYLFRKEGQNVTLSCEQNLNHDAMYWYRQDPGQGLRLIYYSQIVNDFQKGDIAEGYSVSREKKESFPLTVTSAQKNPTAFYLCANPRQSNFLGYTFGSGTRLTVV.

This chain links TRBV7-2 with TRBJ2-7; 11 bases align to TRBD2. Trimming took 4 bases from V and 0 from J; bases not matched to a gene: 5. The CDR3 covers 16 residues. Germline-derived CDR1 and CDR2 are SGHTA and FQGNSA. CDR3 sequence reads: CASSWTSGLSSYEQYF. The DNA for the CDR3 is TGTGCCAGCAGCTGGACTAGCGGGCTTAGCTCCTACGAGCAGTACTTC.

This chain connects TRBV27 to TRBJ2-5, with 10 bases aligning to TRBD1. V gave up 6 bases and J gave up 3 bases; unmatched junction bases: 7. This CDR3 is 15 amino acids long. The germline V gene encodes CDR1 MNHEY and CDR2 SMNVEV (reference sequence). The CDR3 is CASSETGQGKETQYF. In DNA form, the CDR3 reads TGTGCCAGCAGCGAGACGGGACAGGGGAAAGAGACCCAGTACTTC.

The chain uses TRBV7-2 and TRBJ2-2, with TRBD1 matching over 8 bases. Trimming at V came to 1 base and at J to 5 bases, leaving 9 bases not matched to a gene. Germline assignment: CDR1 SGHTA and CDR2 FQGNSA. The CDR3 loop spans 17 amino acids. Written as DNA, the CDR3 is TGTGCCAGCAGCTTAGTAGGGCAGGGGGCGCGAACCGGGGAGCTGTTTTTT. Encoded protein: CASSLVGQGARTGELFF.

The rearrangement links TRBV6-5 to TRBJ1-6, with 9 bases aligning to TRBD1. The CDR3 is 16 amino acids. V trimming: 0 bases; J trimming: 9 bases; junction bases outside the gene matches: 6. The germline V gene has CDR1 MNHEY and CDR2 SVGAGI. Here the CDR3 DNA reads TGTGCCAGCAGTTACTCTGGGACAGGGTCAGGTTCACCCCTCCACTTT. Translation gives CASSYSGTGSGSPLHF.

V usage is TRBV9 and J usage is TRBJ1-2; 10 bases are shared with TRBD1. The CDR3 length is 13 residues. Germline CDR1 is SGDLS and CDR2 is YYNGEE. Trimming took 2 bases from V and 13 from J; bases not matched to a gene: 8. The CDR3 is CASSVRQGAWFTF. The CDR3 DNA sequence: TGTGCCAGCAGCGTTAGACAGGGGGCCTGGTTCACCTTC.

In this sample, this clone turned up once. The V gene is TRBV5-1, the J gene TRBJ2-7; a weak D match, TRBD1 (5 bases). The germline V and J ends were trimmed by 0 bases and 3 bases, with 10 bases remaining between them. CDR1 and CDR2 (germline): SGHRS, YFSETQ. CDR3 length equals 14 residues. Written as DNA, the CDR3 is TGCGCCAGCAGCTTGGCGAGCCAGGGCTACGAGCAGTACTTC. Translating it yields CASSLASQGYEQYF.

This rearrangement joins TRBV27 to TRBJ2-5, with D possibly TRBD2 on 6 matching bases. The CDR3 contains 17 residues. Germline CDR1 reads MNHEY; CDR2 reads SMNVEV (reference sequence). The V gene lost 2 bases and the J gene lost 1 base, with 17 bases spanning the gap. CDR3 amino acids: CASSLGPPGAIQETQYF. For the CDR3, the DNA is TGTGCCAGCAGTTTAGGTCCCCCGGGAGCGATCCAAGAGACCCAGTACTTC.

In its sample, this clone was seen once. Its ends do not fully match the called genes, so a read error is possible. The chain carries TRBV5-1 and TRBJ2-1; the match to TRBD2 covers 7 bases. CDR1 is SGHRS and CDR2 is YFSETQ in the germline V gene. The CDR3 contains 16 residues. Written as DNA, the CDR3 is TGCGCCCGCAGCGATCCGATCTTTGGGGGGGGGAATGAGCAGTTCTTC. It translates to CARSDPIFGGGNEQFF.

This chain uses TRBV7-6 with TRBJ2-3; TRBD2 matches 8 bases. Per the germline V gene, CDR1 is SGHVS and CDR2 is FNYEAQ. The CDR3 has 16 residues. The ends lost 4 bases at V and 6 bases at J; junction bases unmatched: 12. The CDR3 nucleotides are TGTGCCAGCAGCTATCGCTTTAGCGGGGAGGAGGATACGCAGTATTTT. This encodes CASSYRFSGEEDTQYF.